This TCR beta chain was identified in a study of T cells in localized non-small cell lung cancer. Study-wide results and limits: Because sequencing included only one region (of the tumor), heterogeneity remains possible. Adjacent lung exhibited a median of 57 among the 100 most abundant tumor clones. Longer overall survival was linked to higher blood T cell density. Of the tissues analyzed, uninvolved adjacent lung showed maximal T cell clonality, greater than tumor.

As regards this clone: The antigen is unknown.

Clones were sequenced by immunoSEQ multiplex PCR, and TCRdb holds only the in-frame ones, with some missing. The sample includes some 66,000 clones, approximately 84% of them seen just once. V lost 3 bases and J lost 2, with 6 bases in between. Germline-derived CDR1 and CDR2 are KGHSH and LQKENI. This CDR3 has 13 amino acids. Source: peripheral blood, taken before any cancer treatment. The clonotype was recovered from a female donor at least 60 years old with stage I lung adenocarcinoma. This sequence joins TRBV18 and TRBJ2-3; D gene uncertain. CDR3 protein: CASSPRTTDTQYF. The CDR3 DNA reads TGTGCCAGCTCACCTCGTACCACAGATACGCAGTATTTT.